These 17 T cell receptor beta chains were sequenced from one sample in a study of shared clonotypes between healthy human individuals. The assay was immunoSEQ multiplex PCR, and TCRdb's table has in-frame clones only and misses some. The sample records 500,000 or so clones, more than 95% being singletons. Sequencing used naive CD4+ T cells sorted from blood. The subset here: CD45RA+ positively selected. Receptor source: a woman aged 30 to 39 in good health.

This clone turned up a few times. The gene calls are TRBV10-3 and TRBJ1-1, with 10 bases fitting TRBD1. The ends lost 0 bases at V and 5 bases at J; junction bases unmatched: 6. The CDR3 contains 16 residues. Germline loops: CDR1 ENHRY, CDR2 SYGVKD. The CDR3 loop reads CAISESGTGAITEAFF. In DNA, the CDR3 is TGTGCCATCAGTGAGTCAGGGACAGGGGCAATTACTGAAGCTTTCTTT.

This chain joins TRBV28 and TRBJ2-7; 11 nucleotides line up with TRBD2. The CDR3 has 15 amino acids. V was clipped by 8 bases and J by 0 bases; unmatched bases: 6. Germline CDR1 and CDR2: MDHEN and SYDVKM. CDR3 protein: CASPPGTSGSYEQYF. CDR3 DNA sequence: TGTGCCAGCCCGCCCGGGACTAGCGGCTCCTACGAGCAGTACTTC.

CDR3 nucleotide sequence: TGTGCCAGCAGTCAGGACACGAAAATGAACACTGAAGCTTTCTTT. Protein: CASSQDTKMNTEAFF. The genes are TRBV2 and TRBJ1-1; weak D call: TRBD1 (5 bases). Germline-derived CDR1 and CDR2 are SNHLY and FYNNEI. This CDR3 has 15 residues. V lost 5 bases and J 0 bases, leaving 13 bases between the germline ends.

The gene calls are TRBV7-9 and TRBJ2-5; 9 positions match TRBD2. Trimming cost V 8 bases and J 5 bases; bases outside gene matches: 9. Germline V gene data show CDR1 as SEHNR and CDR2 as FQNEAQ (reference sequence). This CDR3 comprises 14 residues. The CDR3 protein is CASATREGGETQYF. The CDR3 DNA reads TGTGCCAGCGCCACGCGGGAGGGCGGGGAGACCCAGTACTTC.

V is TRBV5-1 and J is TRBJ2-3; D is possibly TRBD1 or TRBD2 (5 bases each). In germline, CDR1 is SGHRS, CDR2 YFSETQ. V lost 0 bases, J lost 0 bases, and 11 bases lay in between. The CDR3 has 16 amino acids. The CDR3 loop is CASSLVVGASTDTQYF. The CDR3, as DNA: TGCGCCAGCAGCTTGGTTGTCGGGGCTAGCACAGATACGCAGTATTTT.

The chain employs TRBV28 and TRBJ1-2, with 9 nucleotides matching TRBD1. V gave up 7 bases and J gave up 4 bases; unmatched junction bases: 7. CDR1 is MDHEN, CDR2 SYDVKM, per germline. This CDR3 is 14 amino acids long. The CDR3 DNA reads TGTGCCAGCAACCCGGACAGGGGAGGCTATGGCTACACCTTC. It encodes CASNPDRGGYGYTF.

This clone was detected once. The chain recombines TRBV4-2 with TRBJ2-1, with 8 bases matching TRBD2. V was clipped by 1 base and J by 5 bases; unmatched bases: 13. The CDR3 extends over 18 amino acids. Germline loops: CDR1 LGHNA, CDR2 YNFKEQ. For the CDR3, the DNA is TGTGCCAGCAGCCAAGCCAGGGGCGGAGCGGGAGTGCACAATGAGCAGTTCTTC. Encoded protein: CASSQARGGAGVHNEQFF.

This chain links TRBV28 with TRBJ2-7; no firm D call. Germline CDR1 is MDHEN and CDR2 is SYDVKM. Trimming removed 5 bases from V and 2 bases from J, with 10 bases in between. The CDR3 is 13 residues long. CDR3 DNA sequence: TGTGCCAGCAGTAGGACGCCTCCCTACGAGCAGTACTTC. It is translated as CASSRTPPYEQYF.

The chain combines TRBV6-1 with TRBJ1-2; maybe TRBD1 (6 bases). The CDR3 covers 13 residues. Deletions cut 1 base from V and 6 bases from J, with 9 bases between. Looked up from germline, CDR1 is MNHNS and CDR2 is SASEGT. The CDR3 spells CASSEGGGNGYTF. The CDR3 region has the DNA TGTGCCAGCAGTGAAGGAGGGGGGAATGGCTACACCTTC.

This clone was detected once. The rearrangement joins TRBV5-1 to TRBJ2-2; D might be TRBD1 (6 bases). This CDR3 has 12 residues. Germline V lookup: CDR1 SGHRS, CDR2 YFSETQ. Trimming cost V 3 bases and J 6 bases, with 6 bases left between them. CDR3 sequence: CASSWGPGELFF. The CDR3 DNA follows: TGCGCCAGCAGCTGGGGGCCCGGGGAGCTGTTTTTT.

The chain combines TRBV27 with TRBJ1-5; tentatively, D is TRBD1 (5 bases). CDR3 size: 18 residues. Germline CDR1 and CDR2: MNHEY and SMNVEV (reference sequence). The germline V and J ends were trimmed by 3 bases and 2 bases, with 20 bases remaining between them. CDR3 bases: TGTGCCAGCAGTTTCCCGATAGGGGCGAAGAGATGCAATCAGCCCCAGCATTTT. It yields the protein CASSFPIGAKRCNQPQHF.

The rearrangement links TRBV7-8 to TRBJ1-5; no definite D call. The CDR3 length is 15 residues. Deletions cut 4 bases from V and 6 bases from J, with 16 bases between. Germline V lookup: CDR1 SGHVS, CDR2 FQNEAQ. The chain's CDR3 is CASSSRRKELQPQHF. CDR3 coding DNA: TGTGCCAGCAGCTCTAGGCGGAAAGAACTTCAGCCCCAGCATTTT.

The chain recombines TRBV19 with TRBJ1-5, with 8 bases fitting TRBD1. Per germline, CDR1 LNHDA and CDR2 SQIVND (reference sequence). Trimming removed 7 bases from V and 3 bases from J; junction bases left unmatched: 2. This CDR3 is 13 amino acids long. The CDR3 coding sequence is TGTGCCAGTATGGGACAGGACAATCAGCCCCAGCATTTT. Protein product: CASMGQDNQPQHF.

The V gene is TRBV10-3, the J gene TRBJ2-3, with a tentative D call TRBD1 (5 bases). CDR3 length equals 13 residues. From germline, CDR1 is ENHRY and CDR2 SYGVKD. The V end lost 6 bases, the J end lost 2 bases, and 9 bases lay between the germline ends. The CDR3 DNA follows: TGTGCCATCAGCTGGACACACACAGATACGCAGTATTTT. Translation: CAISWTHTDTQYF.

This rearrangement joins TRBV2 to TRBJ2-1, with 9 bases fitting TRBD2. Germline V gene lookup returns CDR1 SNHLY and CDR2 FYNNEI. The CDR3 consists of 14 residues. V lost 7 bases to trimming and J lost 0 bases; unmatched junction nucleotides: 1. The CDR3 coding sequence is TGTGCCAGCATAGCGGGAGACTCCTACAATGAGCAGTTCTTC. Translating gives CASIAGDSYNEQFF.

This chain links TRBV7-9 with TRBJ1-1; D gene ambiguous. Trimming removed 3 bases from V and 1 base from J, with 6 bases in between. The V gene's germline CDR1 is SEHNR and CDR2 FQNEAQ (reference sequence). The CDR3 spans 13 residues. The CDR3 loop reads CASSLHENTEAFF. The CDR3, as DNA: TGTGCCAGCAGCTTGCACGAGAACACTGAAGCTTTCTTT. Combining the CDR3 with reference TRBV7-9 and TRBJ1-1 gives the whole variable domain DTGVSQNPRHKITKRGQNVTFRCDPISEHNRLYWYRQTLGQGPEFLTYFQNEAQLEKSRLLSDRFSAERPKGSFSTLEIQRTEQGDSAMYLCASSLHENTEAFFGQGTRLTVV.

This CDR3 is CASSSLAGGPNEQFF. CDR3 DNA sequence: TGTGCCAGCAGCTCGCTAGCGGGAGGGCCCAATGAGCAGTTCTTC. The V and J genes are TRBV11-2 and TRBJ2-1, with 12 bases that match TRBD2. CDR1 and CDR2 from the germline V gene are SGHAT and FQNNGV. V was pared by 4 bases and J by 6 bases, with 4 bases of the junction left unmatched. This CDR3 is 15 amino acids long.